Sequencing of this TCR beta chain was carried out in a study of tumor-infiltrating lymphocytes in oesophageal squamous cell carcinoma. Via MiXCR, TCRdb re-called the PCR reads, giving one row per CDR3 protein. The sample holds around 18,000 distinct CDR3 sequences, over 40% seen once. Trimming cost V 8 bases and J 0 bases, with 11 bases left between them. Looked up from germline, CDR1 is MNHNS and CDR2 is SASEGT. The CDR3 is 15 amino acids. This clonotype was obtained from a male donor with esophageal squamous cell carcinoma. The chain recombines TRBV6-1 with TRBJ2-6, with D unresolved. Sequenced material: esophageal tumor tissue. CDR3 loop: CASLAGVSGANVLTF. The CDR3 nucleotides read TGTGCCAGCCTCGCAGGCGTCTCTGGGGCCAACGTCCTGACTTTC.